Reported below is one T cell receptor beta chain. These data come from a study of blood T cell repertoires in COVID-19. At the level of the study: COVID-19 samples from acute and convalescent phases originated in the United States, Italy and Spain.

In the original workflow: The assay estimated nucleated cells by amplifying reference gene primers. Profiling relied on immunoSEQ multiplex PCR, and the TCRdb table lists in-frame clones only, not all of them. The V and J calls and the clone size are those of that table, but D and trimming were determined from the DNA. The data hold some 200,000 clones, with roughly 90% observed a single time. V was clipped by 3 bases and J by 0 bases, with 5 bases between them. CDR3 length equals 14 residues. The germline V gene has CDR1 SGHTA and CDR2 FQGNSA. This TCR derives from a young woman who had recovered from COVID-19. The rearrangement uses TRBV7-2 and TRBJ1-4; no clear D gene. Material for sequencing was PBMCs or T cells enriched from blood (not recorded which). The CDR3 nucleotides read TGTGCCAGCAGCTTCGTTGCAACTAATGAAAAACTGTTTTTT. This sequence encodes CASSFVATNEKLFF.